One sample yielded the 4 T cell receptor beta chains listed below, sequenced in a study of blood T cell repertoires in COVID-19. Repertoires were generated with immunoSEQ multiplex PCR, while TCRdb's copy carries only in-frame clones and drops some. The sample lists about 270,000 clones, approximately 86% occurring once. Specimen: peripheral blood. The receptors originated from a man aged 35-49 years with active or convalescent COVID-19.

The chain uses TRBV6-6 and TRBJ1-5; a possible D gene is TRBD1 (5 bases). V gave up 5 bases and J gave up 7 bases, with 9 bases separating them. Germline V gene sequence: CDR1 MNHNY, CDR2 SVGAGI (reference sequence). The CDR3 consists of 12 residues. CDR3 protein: CASSTDKQPQHF. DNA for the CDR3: TGTGCCAGCAGTACGGACAAACAGCCCCAGCATTTT.

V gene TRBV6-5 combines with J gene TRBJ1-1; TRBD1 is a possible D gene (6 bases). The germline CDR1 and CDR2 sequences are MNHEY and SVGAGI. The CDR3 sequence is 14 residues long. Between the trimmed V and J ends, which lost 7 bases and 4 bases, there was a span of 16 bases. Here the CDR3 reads CASNMGGLGTEAFF. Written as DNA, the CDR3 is TGTGCCAGCAATATGGGGGGGCTCGGCACTGAAGCTTTCTTT.

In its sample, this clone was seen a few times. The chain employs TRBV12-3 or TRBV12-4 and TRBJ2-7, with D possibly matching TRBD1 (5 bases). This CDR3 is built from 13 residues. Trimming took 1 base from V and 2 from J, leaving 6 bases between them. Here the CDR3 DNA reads TGTGCCAGCAGTTTAGGGACAACCTACGAGCAGTACTTC. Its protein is CASSLGTTYEQYF.

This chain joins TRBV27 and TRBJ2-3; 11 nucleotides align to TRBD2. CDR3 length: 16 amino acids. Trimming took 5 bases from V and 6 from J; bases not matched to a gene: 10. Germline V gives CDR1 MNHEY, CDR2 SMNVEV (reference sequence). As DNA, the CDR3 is TGTGCCAGCAGTCGGACGCTAGCGGGGGGTTACGATACGCAGTATTTT. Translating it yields CASSRTLAGGYDTQYF.